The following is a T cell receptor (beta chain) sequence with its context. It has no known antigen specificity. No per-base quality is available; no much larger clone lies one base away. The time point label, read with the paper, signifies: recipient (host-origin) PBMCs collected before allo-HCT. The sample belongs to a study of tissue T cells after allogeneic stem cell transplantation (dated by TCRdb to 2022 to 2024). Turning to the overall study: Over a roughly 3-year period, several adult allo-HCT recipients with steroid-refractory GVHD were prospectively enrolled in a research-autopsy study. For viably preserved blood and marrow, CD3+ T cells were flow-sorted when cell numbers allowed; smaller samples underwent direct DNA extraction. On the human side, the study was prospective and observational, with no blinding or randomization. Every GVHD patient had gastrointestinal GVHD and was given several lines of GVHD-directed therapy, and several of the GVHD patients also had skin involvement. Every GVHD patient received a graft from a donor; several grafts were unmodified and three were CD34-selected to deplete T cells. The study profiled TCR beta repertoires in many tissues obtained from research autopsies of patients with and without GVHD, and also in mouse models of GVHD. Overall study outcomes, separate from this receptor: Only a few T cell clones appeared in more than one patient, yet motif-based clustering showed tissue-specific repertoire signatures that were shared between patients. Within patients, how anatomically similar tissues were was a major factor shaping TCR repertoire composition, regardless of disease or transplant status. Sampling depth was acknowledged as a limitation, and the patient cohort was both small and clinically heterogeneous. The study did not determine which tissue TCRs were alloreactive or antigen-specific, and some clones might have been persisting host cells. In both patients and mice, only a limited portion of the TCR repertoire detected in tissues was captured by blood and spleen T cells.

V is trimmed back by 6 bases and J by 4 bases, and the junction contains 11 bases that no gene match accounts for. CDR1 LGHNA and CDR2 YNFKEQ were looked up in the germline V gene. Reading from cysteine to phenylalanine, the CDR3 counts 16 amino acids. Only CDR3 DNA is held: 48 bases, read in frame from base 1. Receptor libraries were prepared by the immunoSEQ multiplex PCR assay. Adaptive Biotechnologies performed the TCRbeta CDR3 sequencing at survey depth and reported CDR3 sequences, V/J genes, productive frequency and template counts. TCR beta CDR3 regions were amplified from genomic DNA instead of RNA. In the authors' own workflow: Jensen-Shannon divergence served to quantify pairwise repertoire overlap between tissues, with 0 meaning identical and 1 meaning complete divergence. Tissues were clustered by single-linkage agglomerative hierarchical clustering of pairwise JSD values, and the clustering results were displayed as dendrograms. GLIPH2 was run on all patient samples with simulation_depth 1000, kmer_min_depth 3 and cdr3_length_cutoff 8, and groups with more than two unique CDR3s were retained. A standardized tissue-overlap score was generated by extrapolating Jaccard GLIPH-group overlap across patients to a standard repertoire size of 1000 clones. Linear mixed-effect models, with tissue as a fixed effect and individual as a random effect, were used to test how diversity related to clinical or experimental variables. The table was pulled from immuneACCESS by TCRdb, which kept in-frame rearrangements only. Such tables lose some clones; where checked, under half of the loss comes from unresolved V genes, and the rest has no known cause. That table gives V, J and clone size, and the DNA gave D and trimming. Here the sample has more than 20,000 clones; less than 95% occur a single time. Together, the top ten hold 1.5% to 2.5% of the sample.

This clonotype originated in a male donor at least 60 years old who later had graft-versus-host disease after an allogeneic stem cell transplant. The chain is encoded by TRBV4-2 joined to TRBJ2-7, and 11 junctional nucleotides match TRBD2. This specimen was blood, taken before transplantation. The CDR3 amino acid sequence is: CASRPETSGSQYEQYF. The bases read TGTGCCAGCAGACCGGAAACTAGCGGGAGTCAGTACGAGCAGTACTTC.